Listed here is a single TCR beta chain. Its antigen has not been determined. No base qualities exist here, and no much larger clone lies one base off it. The CDR3, cysteine through phenylalanine, is 17 amino acids long. Left in the record is the CDR3 DNA by itself, 51 bases read in frame from the first base. CDR1 and CDR2, per the germline V gene (reference sequence), are MNHEY and SMNVEV. V and J lose 6 bases and 2 bases, and a span of 21 bases separates them. These data come from a study of cytomegalovirus exposure and HLA in healthy donors (dated by TCRdb to about 2017). Turning to the overall study: An earlier analysis of more than 550 of the donors reported 250 to 300 Gb of sequence data and 117 million unique TCR beta sequences obtained from about 179 million T cells. Roughly 300 gigabases of sequencing data and tens of millions of unique TCR sequences were included in an early release covering around 650 HLA-typed donors. Because of strong linkage in the cohort, a handful of DR-DQ haplotypes were treated as single units for association and clustering. The aim of the study was to test whether cataloging public T cell receptors could identify signatures of past pathogen exposure. To study patterns of TCR occurrence, a later analysis re-analyzed previously published TCR beta repertoires from around 670 donors and added high-resolution HLA genotyping. To predict cytomegalovirus infection status, the study combined high-throughput TCR immunosequencing, statistical association of individual TCRs with disease status, and machine learning. On average, around 230,000 unique TCR beta nucleotide sequences were sequenced per donor among a few hundred genotyped donors of the cohort, with 15% to 20% of those sequences being non-productive. Every repertoire in the discovery cohort had been generated on one and the same sequencing platform. An earlier analysis of 587 of the donors used high-throughput TCR beta sequencing to judge whether each TCR beta V gene segment behaved as functional or pseudogenic. HLA typing covered class I and class II loci at four-digit resolution. Donor age, sex, ethnicity and CMV serostatus were collected together with the repertoire data. Typing coverage differed by locus: A, B, C, DRB1 and DQB1 were typed in about 629-640 donors, DQA1 in about 560, DPA1 in around 600, and DPB1 in approximately 450. Of the roughly 420 genotyped donors, less than 90% were placed in the genetic ancestry cluster associated with self-reported Caucasian donors. In a later genetic analysis, genome-wide SNP genotypes for about three fifths of the roughly 670 donors were used, and that subset was treated as a discovery cohort. Rather than drawing on any new phenotypic data, the later analysis identified candidate immune exposures from TCR beta sequences and the way those sequences occurred across donors. A separate validation cohort of more than 100 different subjects was used in addition to the roughly 720-subject first cohort. Using immunosequencing, the study profiled T cell repertoires from roughly 650 subjects and related those repertoires to cytomegalovirus serostatus. Findings and caveats that apply to the study as a whole: According to a later analysis, most CMV-associated TCR beta chains appeared to be HLA-restricted, and the HLA associations seemed to be driven largely by CMV exposure. A later genetic analysis associated a missense DCLRE1C variant with V-gene and J-gene trimming of TCR beta chains, and an independent cohort replicated the association. When HLA alleles, especially DR and DQ, strongly co-occurred, TCR associations were difficult to assign to individual alleles. Only TCR beta chains were sequenced in this cohort, and the absence of alpha or paired-chain data limited detectable features. The presence/absence analyses assumed that sequencing depth was roughly uniform across donors, and that assumption may not be true. The sequencing pipeline was judged likely to have produced a cluster of highly shared sequence variants as a technical artifact. The classifier was reported to diagnose cytomegalovirus status with high specificity and sensitivity in both the original cohort and the validation cohort. A later analysis found that TCR association rates varied across HLA loci, with DRB1 alleles showing the most associated TCRs and HLA-C alleles the fewest. A few of the identified cytomegalovirus-associated TCR beta chains were confirmed in vitro to be specific for cytomegalovirus antigens. A further reported finding was that TCR beta sequences accurately predicted the HLA-A and HLA-B alleles for most subjects in the first cohort. Approximately 16 rarely observed V segments, including chromosome 9 orphons, were excluded from the earlier analysis of about 610 of the donors because counts were too low. According to the authors, the approach could potentially be generalized to other disease states and immunological phenotypes. Across donors, most TCR sequences were observed very rarely, whereas some public TCRs were present in many individuals. According to a later analysis, parvovirus B19, influenza, CMV and Epstein-Barr virus appeared linked to several top co-occurrence clusters. Broadly in line with IMGT annotations, most TCR beta V segments showed up in productive rearrangements about 87% or about 30% of the time in an earlier analysis of some 590 of the donors. In a later analysis, HLA-associated TCR beta chains showed more clonal expansion and lower generation probabilities than non-associated chains that were equally common. Because HLA typing was unavailable for some donors at each locus, only the typed subset was used in association tests. Correlated functional status among segregating V segments might be attributable to linkage disequilibrium, but an unknown experimental factor could not be ruled out. Because the 87-base-pair reads could not distinguish some IMGT-functional V segments, including TRBV6-2 and TRBV6-3, those segments were excluded. CMV serostatus was the only immune exposure information available for the cohort. The study gave a list of about 160 TCR beta chains associated with cytomegalovirus. At a false discovery rate of 0.05, a later analysis linked around 15,000 TCR beta sequences to specific HLA alleles. In a later genetic analysis, fewer N-insertions in productive TCRs were reported among donors in an Asian-associated ancestry cluster than the roughly 700-donor mean.

The cohort comprised some 700 healthy bone marrow donors. Cohort members were all nominally healthy when sampled, although unrecorded immune exposures were likely present. Of the 650 to 750 cohort members, about 280 had positive CMV serostatus and approximately 360 had negative CMV serostatus, and CMV serostatus was not recorded for the donor. Each donor provided a peripheral blood sample, and peripheral blood mononuclear cells were used for TCR beta sequencing. The Qiagen DNeasy Blood Extraction Kit was used to extract genomic DNA from the blood cell samples. The library was obtained by the immunoSEQ multiplex PCR assay. The multiplex PCR relied on a mix of 60 forward primers for TCR Vbeta segments and 13 reverse primers for TCR Jbeta segments. Amplification of the CDR3 region of rearranged TCR beta genes was performed with a multiplex PCR assay on genomic DNA. The Illumina HiSeq System was used to sequence the amplified TCR beta libraries as 87-base-pair reads. The authors' pipeline ran thus. Across the 700 or so repertoires, a later analysis counted some 81 million unique TCR beta chains, 9 million to 14 million of which were shared by at least two donors. Raw reads were error-corrected and collapsed into unique sequences by a nearest-neighbor algorithm in which closely related sequences were merged to remove PCR and sequencing errors. V, D and J gene segments were assigned by aligning CDR3 sequences to IMGT reference sequences. For a sequence to be retained, at least a six-nucleotide match to both a V gene segment and a J gene segment was required. Rearrangements were classified as productive when the CDR3 lacked stop codons and remained in frame with V and J, and all other rearrangements were classified as non-productive. Following IMGT convention, CDR3 was defined as the stretch from the second conserved V-encoded cysteine to the conserved J-encoded phenylalanine. The earlier analysis of fewer than 700 of the donors excluded sequences that lacked an unambiguous match to a single V gene segment. In an earlier analysis of several hundred of the donors, V segments were called functional above 56.7% productive rearrangements and were called segregating when the between-donor standard deviation exceeded 5%. A statistical classification framework was built for diagnosing cytomegalovirus status from the catalog of TCR beta chain sequences. In a later analysis, TCR nucleotide sequences were compared against IMGT/GENE-DB human TR gene sequences so that V and J genes could be assigned. The TCRdist pipeline was used in a later analysis to assign CDR3 sequences and most-parsimonious VDJ recombination scenarios. In a later analysis, each TCR beta chain was defined by its CDR3 amino acid sequence together with its V-gene family, and reads without a unique V-gene family were excluded. In a later analysis, around 650 highly shared, low-generation-probability nucleotide sequences were removed to address suspected cross-contamination and a sequencing artifact. In a later analysis, a clonal expansion index was calculated for each public chain from normalized within-repertoire ranks of inferred template counts. Generation probabilities in a later analysis came from a VDJ recombination model fitted to out-of-frame rearrangements, and those results were checked against IGoR. In a later analysis, hypergeometric tests were used to score TCR-TCR, TCR-HLA and TCR-CMV co-occurrence, with a repertoire-size bias correction applied to TCR pairs. False discovery rates were estimated in a later analysis by permuting HLA or CMV assignments 20 times. In a later analysis, co-occurring TCRs were grouped with DBSCAN, and TCRdist sequence similarity was added when clustering was performed within HLA-allele-positive subsets. Repertoires with fewer than 30,000 or more than 120,000 public chains, plus five repertoires with anomalous nucleotide sharing, were excluded from co-occurrence clustering. Held by TCRdb, this immuneACCESS table contains in-frame sequences only and omits some clones. Under half of the omission traces to an unresolved V gene where checked; the cause of the rest is unknown. That table gives V, J and clone size, and the DNA gave D and trimming. This sample gives about 120,000 clones in total; about 79% of them show up just once. The ten largest clones take up about 2% of the sample.

Sequencing input: PBMCs. The rearrangement combines TRBV27 with TRBJ2-3, with no D gene named confidently. This clonotype originated in a human donor in good health. The DNA sequence reads TGTGCCAGCAGGTCCTTTACAGCCGAAAAATACACAGATACGCAGTATTTT. Translation gives CASRSFTAEKYTDTQYF.